The next 21 T cell receptor beta chains were all read from a single sample in a study of T cells in Graves' hyperthyroidism and ophthalmopathy. Amplified TCR beta CDR3 regions came from RNA transcripts. The study used the HTBI primer set for a first-round RT-PCR of the TCR CDR3. MiXCR was run by TCRdb on the multiplex PCR reads, yielding one entry per CDR3 protein. The table records about 840,000 distinct CDR3 sequences, approximately 40% of them present only once. The sample comprised blood. These receptors were taken from a man younger than 35 with Graves' hyperthyroidism.

This clonotype appeared many times. This chain links TRBV29-1 with TRBJ2-7; no definite D call. The germline V gene encodes CDR1 SQVTM and CDR2 ANQGSEA. The CDR3 contains 12 residues. The V end was cut by 4 bases, the J end by 7 bases, with 14 bases between. The CDR3 nucleotides read TGCAGCGTTGTCATGGGATTGAGTGAGCAGTACTTC. It yields the protein CSVVMGLSEQYF.

This clonotype appeared many times. The V call is TRBV25-1, the J call TRBJ1-4, with D unresolved. The CDR3 has 16 residues. Trimming took off 3 bases at V and 5 bases at J, with 16 bases between the two ends. The germline CDR1 and CDR2 sequences are MGHDK and SYGVNS. Written as DNA, the CDR3 is TGTGCCAGCAGTGACAGTGCCGGGGTACCGAATGAAAAACTGTTTTTT. It is translated as CASSDSAGVPNEKLFF.

Remarks on this clonotype: A single base separates this from a much larger clone, so it may be a read error. This rearrangement joins TRBV19 to TRBJ1-1; D remains ambiguous. The CDR3 is 15 amino acids. Germline CDR1 and CDR2: LNHDA and SQIVND (reference sequence). Trimming pared 5 bases from V and 3 bases from J, leaving 16 bases between. CDR3 loop: CASSDETAGYTEAFF. CDR3 bases: TGTGCCAGTAGTGACGAAACTGCGGGGTACACTGAAGCTTTCTTT.

Points on this clonotype: An end of the junction does not agree with germline; a read error may underlie this. The chain joins TRBV7-3 to TRBJ2-5, with a weak D call TRBD1 (6 bases). The length of the CDR3 is 15 residues. Germline V gene sequence: CDR1 SGHTA, CDR2 FQGTGA. DNA for the CDR3: TGTGCCAGCAGCTTCTCCCCGGGACACCAAGAGGCCCAGTACTTC. Translation gives CASSFSPGHQEAQYF.

This clonotype was picked up a small number of times. The chain is built from TRBV5-1 and TRBJ2-5; no definite D call. The V end lost 4 bases, the J end lost 4 bases, and 14 bases lay between the germline ends. This CDR3 has 14 amino acids. CDR1 is SGHRS and CDR2 is YFSETQ in the germline V gene. CDR3 residues: CASSIMPTLETQYF. The CDR3 nucleotides read TGCGCCAGCAGCATAATGCCAACACTAGAGACCCAGTACTTC.

Remarks on this clonotype: A single base separates this from a much larger clone, so it may be a read error. A read error is likely, as this CDR3 ends without the conserved phenylalanine or tryptophan. The rearrangement joins TRBV2 to TRBJ1-1; D remains ambiguous. The CDR3 runs to 13 residues. The V gene lost 0 bases and the J gene lost 4 bases, with 6 bases spanning the gap. Germline CDR1 and CDR2: SNHLY and FYNNEI. CDR3 nucleotides: TGTGCCAGCAGTGAAGCGGTTATCACTGAAGCTTTCCTT. It codes for CASSEAVITEAFL.

This clonotype occurred a few times. V usage is TRBV12-3 or TRBV12-4 and J usage is TRBJ2-7, with D possibly matching TRBD1 (6 bases). The CDR3 loop spans 11 amino acids. The V and J ends lost 7 bases and 7 bases respectively, with 11 bases between them. CDR3 nucleotide sequence: TGTGCCAGCACCCAGGGGCAGGAGCAGTACTTC. This gives the protein CASTQGQEQYF.

The chain joins TRBV20-1 to TRBJ1-2, with D possibly being TRBD1 (6 bases). V was trimmed by 6 bases and J by 9 bases, leaving 20 bases between them. The CDR3 covers 13 residues. Per germline, CDR1 DFQATT and CDR2 SNEGSKA (reference sequence). The CDR3 is CSALQGILYRYTF. In DNA, the CDR3 is TGCAGTGCATTACAGGGAATACTGTATCGCTACACCTTC.

At least ten counts were recorded for this clonotype. The gene calls are TRBV7-8 and TRBJ1-5; D gene uncertain. V was trimmed by 1 base and J by 6 bases, leaving 13 bases between them. This CDR3 has 15 residues. From germline, CDR1 is SGHVS and CDR2 FQNEAQ. The DNA of the CDR3 is TGTGCCAGCAGCTTAGTAAGTCCCGGAGGTCAGCCCCAGCATTTT. The encoded protein is CASSLVSPGGQPQHF.

Turning to this clonotype: A much larger clone differs from this one at a single base, so this may be a read error. This CDR3 fails to terminate in the conserved phenylalanine or tryptophan, so it likely reflects a read error. The chain links TRBV20-1 to TRBJ1-1; D unresolved. Deletions cut 1 base from V and 0 bases from J, with 9 bases between. Germline V gene lookup returns CDR1 DFQATT and CDR2 SNEGSKA (reference sequence). CDR3 length: 14 residues. CDR3 residues: CSARVGAMNTEAFS. CDR3 sequence (DNA): TGCAGTGCTAGAGTGGGAGCAATGAACACTGAAGCTTTCTCT.

This clonotype has just a few counts. The CDR3 region is CASNERGVTGELFF. Written as DNA, the CDR3 is TGCGCCAGCAACGAGCGGGGTGTCACCGGGGAGCTGTTTTTT. The chain recombines TRBV5-1 with TRBJ2-2; 7 bases are a match to TRBD2. Losses at the gene ends were 6 bases for V and 4 bases for J; bases not matched to a gene: 6. Germline CDR1 and CDR2: SGHRS and YFSETQ. The CDR3 runs to 14 residues.

The chain couples TRBV5-5 to TRBJ2-6; D perhaps matches TRBD1 (6 bases). Germline CDR1 and CDR2: SGHKS and YYEKEE (reference sequence). The ends were cut back, 0 bases at V and 0 bases at J, with 13 bases in the middle. The CDR3 loop spans 18 amino acids. The chain's CDR3 is CASSLEARGISGANVLTF. The CDR3 nucleotides are TGTGCCAGCAGCTTGGAGGCCAGGGGTATCTCTGGGGCCAACGTCCTGACTTTC.

The V and J genes are TRBV10-3 and TRBJ1-1, with 7 bases aligning to TRBD1. The germline V gene has CDR1 ENHRY and CDR2 SYGVKD. The CDR3 totals 13 residues. CDR3 amino acids: CARSLTGDTEAFF. The CDR3 DNA reads TGTGCTAGGAGTCTCACAGGGGACACTGAAGCTTTCTTT.

The rearrangement links TRBV10-3 to TRBJ1-1; D is possibly TRBD1 (5 bases). Germline CDR1 reads ENHRY; CDR2 reads SYGVKD. V lost 6 bases, J lost 0 bases, and 17 bases lay in between. CDR3 length: 16 amino acids. The CDR3: CAISQNGGLMNTEAFF. In DNA, the CDR3 is TGTGCCATCAGCCAAAATGGGGGACTCATGAACACTGAAGCTTTCTTT.

The chain links TRBV29-1 to TRBJ1-1, with no clear D. In germline, CDR1 is SQVTM, CDR2 ANQGSEA. With 5 bases removed from V and 3 bases from J, the gap between germline ends came to 10 bases. The CDR3 has 12 amino acids. The CDR3 sequence: CSVKGGYTEAFF. The CDR3 nucleotides read TGCAGCGTTAAGGGAGGGTACACTGAAGCTTTCTTT.

The V gene is TRBV7-9, the J gene TRBJ2-6; unclear D gene. CDR3 size: 19 residues. The germline CDR1 and CDR2 sequences are SEHNR and FQNEAQ (reference sequence). V gave up 4 bases and J gave up 1 base, with 20 bases separating them. CDR3 bases: TGTGCCAGCAGCTACGACCCACAAGGGCGCAGTTCTGGGGCCAACGTCCTGACTTTC. Amino acid sequence: CASSYDPQGRSSGANVLTF.

V gene TRBV10-3 combines with J gene TRBJ2-7; D is unclear. Between the trimmed V and J ends, which lost 6 bases and 3 bases, there was a span of 6 bases. Germline CDR1 is ENHRY and CDR2 is SYGVKD. This CDR3 is 11 amino acids long. The CDR3 DNA follows: TGTGCCATCAGCCCTAACTACGAGCAGTACTTC. This translates into CAISPNYEQYF.

The chain has TRBV20-1 and TRBJ1-1; D not resolved. The CDR3 spans 11 residues. CDR1 and CDR2 from the germline V gene are DFQATT and SNEGSKA (reference sequence). Trimming removed 6 bases at V and 5 bases at J, with 10 bases between. CDR3 protein: CSAQEETEAFF. The CDR3, as DNA: TGCAGTGCCCAGGAGGAGACTGAAGCTTTCTTT.

Notes on this clonotype: A much larger clonotype is one base distant, so this may be a read error. Likely a read error: the CDR3 ends without its conserved phenylalanine or tryptophan. The J gene is TRBJ1-2, the V gene TRBV7-9; D is perhaps TRBD1 (5 bases). V was cut by 5 bases and J by 0 bases, with 13 bases left in between. CDR1 is SEHNR and CDR2 is FQNEAQ in the germline V gene (reference sequence). The CDR3 is 15 amino acids. The CDR3 is CASSLSGVANYGYTL. The CDR3 DNA follows: TGTGCCAGCAGCCTCTCGGGGGTTGCTAACTATGGCTACACCCTC.

Only a few counts were recorded for this clonotype. This chain uses TRBV20-1 with TRBJ2-2; perhaps D is TRBD1 or TRBD2 (5 bases each). CDR1 is DFQATT, CDR2 SNEGSKA, per germline (reference sequence). The germline V and J ends were trimmed by 1 base and 4 bases, with 10 bases remaining between them. The CDR3 has 14 amino acids. CDR3 region: CSARVAGTTGELFF. CDR3 DNA: TGCAGTGCTAGAGTCGCAGGGACCACCGGGGAGCTGTTTTTT.

This clonotype was detected ten times or more. The gene calls are TRBV19 and TRBJ1-1; D might be TRBD1 (5 bases). CDR1 is LNHDA and CDR2 is SQIVND in the germline V gene (reference sequence). Trimming took 5 bases from V and 7 from J, leaving 14 bases between them. This CDR3 is 13 amino acids long. CDR3 amino acids: CASSGGRLFEAFF. As DNA, the CDR3 is TGTGCCAGTAGTGGGGGACGGTTGTTTGAAGCTTTCTTT. Supplemented by reference TRBV19 and TRBJ1-1, the full variable domain reads DGGITQSPKYLFRKEGQNVTLSCEQNLNHDAMYWYRQDPGQGLRLIYYSQIVNDFQKGDIAEGYSVSREKKESFPLTVTSAQKNPTAFYLCASSGGRLFEAFFGQGTRLTVV.